This entry describes one T cell receptor beta chain. The CDR3 length is 16 residues. Trimming removed 4 bases from V and 0 bases from J, with 15 bases in between. Looked up from germline, CDR1 is MNHEY and CDR2 is SMNVEV (reference sequence). This sample was taken from a study of blood T cell repertoires in COVID-19. Some clones are missing from TCRdb's copy, which holds only in-frame ones; the method was immunoSEQ multiplex PCR. Of some 200,000 clones listed, 65% to 85% are singletons. Material for sequencing was PBMCs or T cells enriched from blood (not recorded which). The V gene is TRBV27, the J gene TRBJ1-2; D is ambiguous. The clonotype comes from a man aged 40-55 years who had recovered from COVID-19. CDR3 loop: CASSSMRPISNYGYTF. DNA of the CDR3: TGTGCCAGCAGTTCCATGAGGCCGATATCTAACTATGGCTACACCTTC.